The 26 T cell receptor beta chains below were found in one sample sequenced in a study of PD-L1 blockade in urothelial cancer. TCRdb's table, derived via immunoSEQ multiplex PCR, lists solely in-frame clones and lacks some. The sample carries about 42,000 clones, more than 75% recorded once. Sequenced material: PBMCs, taken around atezolizumab (anti-PD-L1) treatment. The receptor set was obtained from a man between 65 and 85 years old with urothelial cancer.

This clone has just a few counts. This rearrangement joins TRBV7-2 to TRBJ1-5; no definite D call. The ends were cut back, 2 bases at V and 5 bases at J, with 7 bases in the middle. The CDR3 has 13 amino acids. Germline V gene sequence: CDR1 SGHTA, CDR2 FQGNSA. The chain's CDR3 is CASSLPGDQPQHF. The CDR3, as DNA: TGTGCCAGCAGCTTACCAGGTGATCAGCCCCAGCATTTT. Variable domain in full (rest from reference TRBV7-2 and TRBJ1-5): GAGVSQSPSNKVTEKGKDVELRCDPISGHTALYWYRQSLGQGLEFLIYFQGNSAPDKSGLPSDRFSAERTGGSVSTLTIQRTQQEDSAVYLCASSLPGDQPQHFGDGTRLSIL.

The V and J genes are TRBV11-3 and TRBJ1-2, with a tentative D call TRBD1 (6 bases). CDR3 size: 15 residues. Germline-derived CDR1 and CDR2 are SGHNT and YENEEA. V gave up 2 bases and J gave up 3 bases, with 13 bases separating them. The CDR3 DNA follows: TGTGCCAGCAGCTTATCCCCTGAGGGGGACTATGGCTACACCTTC. It is translated as CASSLSPEGDYGYTF.

This clone has a handful of counts. The chain uses TRBV25-1 and TRBJ1-5; D might be TRBD1 (5 bases). Deletions cut 10 bases from V and 0 bases from J, with 16 bases between. The CDR3 totals 15 residues. CDR1 is MGHDK, CDR2 SYGVNS, per germline. The CDR3 nucleotides are TGTGCCACCGGGGCGGGGGGAAATAGCAATCAGCCCCAGCATTTT. Residues: CATGAGGNSNQPQHF.

V and J are TRBV13 and TRBJ1-3; 8 nucleotides line up with TRBD1. Losses at the gene ends were 3 bases for V and 2 bases for J; bases not matched to a gene: 3. CDR1 is PRHDT and CDR2 is FYEKMQ in the germline V gene (reference sequence). The length of the CDR3 is 15 residues. This CDR3 is CASSFTGGPGNTIYF. For the CDR3, the DNA is TGTGCCAGCAGCTTTACAGGGGGACCTGGAAACACCATATATTTT.

The V gene is TRBV14, the J gene TRBJ2-3; 9 positions match TRBD2. The ends lost 4 bases at V and 4 bases at J; junction bases unmatched: 3. Germline V gene data show CDR1 as SGHDN and CDR2 as FVKESK. The CDR3 is 14 residues long. CDR3 nucleotide sequence: TGTGCCAGCAGCCGGCGGGAGGGTGCAGATACGCAGTATTTT. Translating gives CASSRREGADTQYF.

The rearrangement uses TRBV4-3 and TRBJ1-1, with TRBD1 identical over 10 bases. The CDR3 has 20 amino acids. The J segment lost 4 bases and the V segment lost 0 bases, leaving 17 bases of the junction unmatched. CDR1 is LGHNA, CDR2 YSLEER, per germline. CDR3 sequence: CASSQDPTRGTGEEGTEAFF. The CDR3 DNA follows: TGCGCCAGCAGCCAAGACCCCACCCGCGGGACAGGGGAAGAGGGCACTGAAGCTTTCTTT.

J is TRBJ1-2 and V is TRBV5-1; D is unresolved. The CDR3 runs to 13 residues. Germline V CDR1 and CDR2: SGHRS, YFSETQ. Trimming took 7 bases from V and 4 from J, leaving 14 bases between them. The CDR3: CASGAGSSYGYTF. Here the CDR3 DNA reads TGCGCCAGCGGAGCGGGGAGCTCCTATGGCTACACCTTC.

The sample holds one count of this clone. The chain links TRBV2 to TRBJ1-2, with 10 bases identical to TRBD1. V was clipped by 2 bases and J by 7 bases; unmatched bases: 10. The length of the CDR3 is 16 residues. Germline CDR1 is SNHLY and CDR2 is FYNNEI. The CDR3 nucleotides are TGTGCCAGCAGTGAAAGGCTGAGGGACAGGGGTTTTGGCTACACCTTC. It translates to CASSERLRDRGFGYTF.

This clone was seen a few times. The chain is built from TRBV9 and TRBJ1-1; 7 bases map to TRBD1. Germline assignment: CDR1 SGDLS and CDR2 YYNGEE. Losses at the gene ends were 4 bases for V and 2 bases for J; bases not matched to a gene: 5. There are 14 residues in the CDR3. CDR3 sequence: CASSPQGENTEAFF. As DNA, the CDR3 is TGTGCCAGCAGCCCTCAGGGGGAAAACACTGAAGCTTTCTTT. Supplemented by reference TRBV9 and TRBJ1-1, the full variable domain reads DSGVTQTPKHLITATGQRVTLRCSPRSGDLSVYWYQQSLDQGLQFLIQYYNGEERAKGNILERFSAQQFPDLHSELNLSSLELGDSALYFCASSPQGENTEAFFGQGTRLTVV.

The sample holds one count of this clone. The CDR3 sequence is CASSFVGSNEQFF. The CDR3 bases are TGTGCCAGCAGTTTTGTTGGCAGCAATGAGCAGTTCTTC. V usage is TRBV14 and J usage is TRBJ2-1; D not certain. Germline CDR1 SGHDN, CDR2 FVKESK. Trimming left V 6 bases short and J 6 bases short, with 12 bases between. The CDR3 is 13 amino acids. The variable domain in full, with the rest retrieved from reference TRBV14 and TRBJ2-1, is EAGVTQFPSHSVIEKGQTVTLRCDPISGHDNLYWYRRVMGKEIKFLLHFVKESKQDESGMPNNRFLAERTGGTYSTLKVQPAELEDSGVYFCASSFVGSNEQFFGPGTRLTVL.

The rearrangement uses TRBV6-5 and TRBJ2-2; perhaps TRBD1 as D (6 bases). Germline V lookup: CDR1 MNHEY, CDR2 SVGAGI. This CDR3 comprises 15 residues. Trimming stripped 7 bases from V and 8 bases from J, with 20 bases between. The CDR3 protein is CASTPVGQPTGELFF. In DNA form, the CDR3 reads TGTGCCAGCACCCCGGTCGGACAGCCGACTGGGGAGCTGTTTTTT.

The rearrangement joins TRBV10-3 to TRBJ1-1, with D maybe TRBD1 (6 bases). CDR1 ENHRY and CDR2 SYGVKD come from the germline V gene. The CDR3 contains 14 residues. The V and J ends lost 4 bases and 0 bases respectively, with 9 bases between them. As DNA, the CDR3 is TGTGCCATCAGTGGGGCAGGGGTGAACACTGAAGCTTTCTTT. Translated: CAISGAGVNTEAFF.

This clone was detected a few times. The gene calls are TRBV6-6 and TRBJ2-3; no firm D call. Deletions cut 2 bases from V and 4 bases from J, with 7 bases between. The CDR3 sequence is 13 residues long. The germline V gene encodes CDR1 MNHNY and CDR2 SVGAGI (reference sequence). Written as DNA, the CDR3 is TGTGCCAGCAGTTACCTCTTATCAGATACGCAGTATTTT. Translating gives CASSYLLSDTQYF.

V gene TRBV5-4 combines with J gene TRBJ1-3; D remains ambiguous. The V gene lost 1 base and the J gene lost 1 base, with 12 bases spanning the gap. This CDR3 comprises 16 residues. Germline CDR1 and CDR2: SGHNT and YYREEE (reference sequence). DNA of the CDR3: TGTGCCAGCAGCTTGTTCGAGGGATTATCTGGAAACACCATATATTTT. It translates to CASSLFEGLSGNTIYF. The entire variable domain, with the rest obtained from reference TRBV5-4 and TRBJ1-3, is as follows: ETGVTQSPTHLIKTRGQQVTLRCSSQSGHNTVSWYQQALGQGPQFIFQYYREEENGRGNFPPRFSGLQFPNYSSELNVNALELDDSALYLCASSLFEGLSGNTIYFGEGSWLTVV.

V and J are TRBV18 and TRBJ1-2, with D perhaps matching TRBD1 (6 bases). Between the trimmed V and J ends, which lost 4 bases and 0 bases, there was a span of 24 bases. The CDR3 is 19 amino acids. Germline CDR1 reads KGHSH; CDR2 reads LQKENI. The CDR3, as DNA: TGTGCCAGCTCACGGCAGTATGGCACAAGCCAGGGGACTAACTATGGCTACACCTTC. Its translation is CASSRQYGTSQGTNYGYTF.

The genes are TRBV9 and TRBJ2-3; D might be TRBD1 (5 bases). Germline-derived CDR1 and CDR2 are SGDLS and YYNGEE. The CDR3 extends over 15 amino acids. Trimming stripped 1 base from V and 10 bases from J, with 19 bases between. The CDR3 sequence: CASSVLQGRESAQYF. CDR3 sequence (DNA): TGTGCCAGCAGCGTACTCCAGGGTAGAGAATCTGCGCAGTATTTT.

This clone has a handful of counts. The chain joins TRBV11-3 to TRBJ2-2; 8 bases agree with TRBD1. In germline, CDR1 is SGHNT, CDR2 YENEEA. With 8 bases clipped from V and 1 base from J, the junction kept 3 bases outside the gene matches. The CDR3 is made up of 14 amino acids. This CDR3 is CASAGTGNTGELFF. The CDR3 nucleotides are TGTGCCAGCGCGGGGACAGGGAACACCGGGGAGCTGTTTTTT.

This chain uses TRBV7-8 with TRBJ1-3, with D possibly being TRBD1 (5 bases). Trimming took 5 bases from V and 0 from J, leaving 23 bases between them. This CDR3 is 19 amino acids long. Germline V CDR1 and CDR2: SGHVS, FQNEAQ. CDR3 protein: CASSPPWQGNYLSGNTIYF. The CDR3 nucleotides are TGTGCCAGCAGCCCCCCATGGCAGGGAAACTACCTCTCTGGAAACACCATATATTTT.

A remark on this clone: Other DNA sequences of this sample code for an identical CDR3. This chain connects TRBV6-4 to TRBJ1-1; perhaps TRBD1 as D (5 bases). Trimming pared 4 bases from V and 1 base from J, leaving 10 bases between. Germline CDR1 reads MRHNA; CDR2 reads SNTAGT. The CDR3 has 14 residues. CDR3 region: CASSAEGWNTEAFF. The CDR3, as DNA: TGTGCCAGCAGTGCGGAGGGGTGGAACACTGAAGCTTTCTTT.

The chain has TRBV6-4 and TRBJ2-2, with D perhaps matching TRBD1 (6 bases). CDR1 MRHNA and CDR2 SNTAGT come from the germline V gene. The V end was cut by 6 bases, the J end by 0 bases, with 17 bases between. The length of the CDR3 is 17 residues. CDR3 sequence reads: CASSVQGSEANTGELFF. The CDR3 bases are TGTGCCAGCAGCGTTCAGGGGTCTGAAGCGAACACCGGGGAGCTGTTTTTT.

The rearrangement links TRBV28 to TRBJ2-1; D might be TRBD2 (6 bases). V was trimmed by 1 base and J by 8 bases, leaving 12 bases between them. CDR1 is MDHEN, CDR2 SYDVKM, per germline. The CDR3 sequence is 14 residues long. In DNA, the CDR3 is TGTGCCAGCAGTTTATCCGGGAGTATCTATGAGCAGTTCTTC. This sequence encodes CASSLSGSIYEQFF.

The V and J genes are TRBV19 and TRBJ1-1, with a possible D match to TRBD1 (5 bases). V shed 1 base and J shed 1 base, with 10 bases lying between them. The CDR3 has 15 amino acids. CDR1 is LNHDA and CDR2 is SQIVND in the germline V gene (reference sequence). The CDR3 nucleotides read TGTGCCAGTAGTATAGGCGCAGGGTCGAACACTGAAGCTTTCTTT. It encodes CASSIGAGSNTEAFF.

The chain uses TRBV27 and TRBJ1-2; D gene uncertain. Germline assignment: CDR1 MNHEY and CDR2 SMNVEV (reference sequence). This CDR3 has 13 residues. Trimming stripped 3 bases from V and 9 bases from J, with 14 bases between. CDR3 residues: CASSLSGSSSYTF. Here the CDR3 DNA reads TGTGCCAGCAGTTTGAGTGGGAGTTCTAGCTACACCTTC.

The V call is TRBV27, the J call TRBJ2-1; 10 bases line up with TRBD1. After removal of 3 bases from V and 5 bases from J, the junction contained 10 bases not matched to a gene. The CDR3 has 17 residues. The germline V gene has CDR1 MNHEY and CDR2 SMNVEV (reference sequence). The CDR3 sequence: CASSFRTGGSLDNEQFF. The CDR3 bases are TGTGCCAGCAGTTTTAGGACAGGGGGGTCTCTGGACAATGAGCAGTTCTTC.

This rearrangement joins TRBV5-4 to TRBJ2-7; 9 nucleotides match TRBD1. CDR1 and CDR2 (germline): SGHNT, YYREEE (reference sequence). The CDR3 runs 13 residues. The J segment lost 5 bases and the V segment lost 4 bases, leaving 4 bases of the junction unmatched. This CDR3 is CASSPGQGHEQYF. The CDR3 DNA reads as TGTGCCAGCAGCCCGGGACAGGGTCACGAGCAGTACTTC.

The gene calls are TRBV21-1 and TRBJ2-7; the D call in the table, TRBD1, was not verified against the DNA. TRBV21-1 is a pseudogene segment. The CDR3 totals 17 residues. CDR3 region: CASSKVPTGTGPYEQYF. The CDR3 DNA follows: TGTGCCAGCAGCAAAGTTCCTACCGGGACAGGTCCCTACGAGCAGTACTTC.